The sequence of this TCR beta chain was determined in a study of CD8+ T cells in alopecia areata. Background on the study: Treated patients received oral tofacitinib, 5 to 10 mg twice daily.

CDR3 length: 14 amino acids. Trimming removed 5 bases at V and 3 bases at J, with 13 bases between. Germline V gene lookup returns CDR1 GTSNPN and CDR2 SVGIG (reference sequence). RNA was isolated and reverse transcribed to cDNA, the sequencing template. Some clones are missing from TCRdb's copy, which holds only in-frame ones; the method was immunoSEQ multiplex PCR. The top ten clones hold roughly a sixth of a sample with some 130,000 clones, roughly 50% of them seen once. As part of sample collection, lesional scalp punch biopsies and peripheral blood were taken from alopecia areata patients. Using a FACSAria, the CD4+ and CD8+ T cells were sorted from the PBMCs. This clone appeared a few times.

The clonotype was recovered from a human donor with alopecia areata. The material sequenced was CD8+ T cells sorted from blood, taken at week 0. This chain uses TRBV30 with TRBJ2-2; TRBD1 is a possible D gene (6 bases). The CDR3 DNA reads as TGTGCCTGGGGATCGCAGGGGTACACCGGGGAGCTGTTTTTT. This codes for CAWGSQGYTGELFF.